Here is one T cell receptor (beta chain) with its context. CDR1 and CDR2 (germline): SGHAT, FQNNGV. This CDR3 has 15 residues. Trimming took off 1 base at V and 4 bases at J, with 13 bases between the two ends. The sample belongs to a study of blood T cell repertoires in COVID-19. Whole-study context: Collection of acute and convalescent COVID-19 samples took place in the United States, Italy and Spain. T cells, B-cell-depleted T cells, or PBMCs provided the cDNA or gDNA that served as material.

Produced via immunoSEQ multiplex PCR; TCRdb's table is partial and in-frame only. The table records around 500,000 clones, 70% to 90% of them present only once. The chain employs TRBV11-2 and TRBJ2-5, with a tentative D call TRBD1 (5 bases). Sequences were obtained from peripheral blood. This receptor was identified in a human donor in a cohort sampled during active COVID-19. The CDR3 loop reads CASSLGGRQLETQYF. Written as DNA, the CDR3 is TGTGCCAGCAGCTTAGGAGGTCGACAGCTAGAGACCCAGTACTTC. The complete variable domain, with remaining parts taken from reference TRBV11-2 and TRBJ2-5, reads EAGVAQSPRYKIIEKRQSVAFWCNPISGHATLYWYQQILGQGPKLLIQFQNNGVVDDSQLPKDRFSAERLKGVDSTLKIQPAKLEDSAVYLCASSLGGRQLETQYFGPGTRLLVL.